The text below deals with one T cell receptor (beta chain). Per the original data handling: Using reference gene primer amplification, nucleated cell counts were estimated. Only in-frame clones appear in the TCRdb table, and some are missing; sequencing was by immunoSEQ multiplex PCR. V and J calls and clone size are copied from that table; D and trimming were computed from the DNA. Of around 160,000 clones listed, about 80% were seen once; the top ten hold less than 4%. The entry originates in a study of blood T cell repertoires in COVID-19. The germline gives CDR1 SEHNR, CDR2 FQNEAQ (reference sequence). The CDR3 runs to 13 residues. V lost 5 bases and J lost 4, with 11 bases in between.

Sequencing was done on a sample of PBMCs or T cells enriched from blood (not recorded which). The sequence came from a woman aged 55-70 years who had recovered from COVID-19. The J gene is TRBJ1-1, the V gene TRBV7-9; D possibly corresponds to TRBD1 (5 bases). CDR3 nucleotide sequence: TGTGCCAGCAGCGGGGACTGGGGCACTGAAGCTTTCTTT. Translated, it gives CASSGDWGTEAFF.